This TCR beta chain was profiled in a study of response to subunit inactivated influenza vaccine. General observations from the study: That few new T cells are recruited by each seasonal influenza vaccination was the authors' suggestion.

This clonotype was found many times. The antigen remains undetermined. V gave up 3 bases and J gave up 2 bases, with 14 bases separating them. This CDR3 is built from 16 residues. TCRdb reprocessed the RT-PCR reads via MiXCR and lists one record per CDR3 protein. The sample has approximately 570,000 distinct CDR3 sequences; 6.5% to 8% are singletons. The V gene is TRBV12-3 or TRBV12-4, the J gene TRBJ1-3; D gene unclear. The receptor comes from a man aged 50 to 75 who received an inactivated influenza vaccine. The sequencing here drew on PBMCs from blood, taken roughly 24 months after vaccination. The CDR3 is CASSFSRVMAGNTIYF. The CDR3 coding sequence is TGTGCCAGCAGTTTCTCACGGGTAATGGCTGGAAACACCATATATTTT.